These T cell receptor beta chains were read from a single sample in a study of cytomegalovirus exposure and HLA in healthy donors. Sequenced by immunoSEQ multiplex PCR; TCRdb stores in-frame clones only, minus some. The sample consists of fewer than 200,000 clones, 80% of them appearing once. Sequenced sample: PBMCs. All receptors come from a woman aged 45 to 65 in good health and CMV-seropositive. CDR3s include the opening cysteine and the closing phenylalanine or tryptophan. D genes are given only for firm matches. The size field is filled for only some rows; it gives once, few, many or a size class.

NA	NA	TRBV2	TRBJ1-4	TGTGCCAGCACCGAGCTAGGTGAAAAACTGTTTTTT	CASTELGEKLFF
NA	once	TRBV30	TRBJ1-1	TGTGCCTGGAGTGTCATAACCCCGGGCACTGAAGCTTTCTTT	CAWSVITPGTEAFF
NA	NA	TRBV5-6	TRBJ1-5	TGTGCCAGCAGCTTGGACGCAGGGGCTCAGCCCCAGCATTTT	CASSLDAGAQPQHF
TRBD1	few	TRBV4-2	TRBJ2-2	TGTGCCAGCAGCCAAGGACAGGGGGCGACCGGGGAGCTGTTTTTT	CASSQGQGATGELFF
NA	NA	TRBV7-6	TRBJ1-1	TGTGCCAGCAGCTTAAGAGGGAACACTGAAGCTTTCTTT	CASSLRGNTEAFF
TRBD1	NA	TRBV15	TRBJ1-4	TGTGCCACCAGCGAGACCGGGACAGGGAATGAAAAACTGTTTTTT	CATSETGTGNEKLFF
TRBD1	NA	TRBV11-1	TRBJ2-1	TGTGCCTCAGGGACAGGGAGTAATGAGCAGTTCTTC	CASGTGSNEQFF
TRBD1	NA	TRBV28	TRBJ1-4	TGTGCCAGCAGGATAGCTGGACAGGGGCGACTGGCTAATGAAAAACTGTTTTTT	CASRIAGQGRLANEKLFF
NA	NA	TRBV19	TRBJ2-3	TGTGCCAGTAGTTTTACAGGGATGGGGGATACGCAGTATTTT	CASSFTGMGDTQYF
NA	NA	TRBV18	TRBJ1-2	TGTGCCAGCTCGCGTAACAGGGAGAGTTCCGACTACACCTTC	CASSRNRESSDYTF
NA	NA	TRBV5-4	TRBJ2-1	TGTGCCAGCAGCTCGACCAGGGGAACATTTACAAATGAGCAGTTCTTC	CASSSTRGTFTNEQFF
TRBD2	few	TRBV5-1	TRBJ2-5	TGCGCCAGCAGCTTGACTAGCGGGTACCAAGAGACCCAGTACTTC	CASSLTSGYQETQYF
NA	NA	TRBV19	TRBJ2-7	TGTGCCAGTAGTATAGACAGGGAACGGGAGCAGTACTTC	CASSIDREREQYF
NA	NA	TRBV4-2	TRBJ1-5	TGTGCCAGCAGCCAAGTCCAGGGGTATAGCAATCAGCCCCAGCATTTT	CASSQVQGYSNQPQHF
TRBD2	NA	TRBV6-5	TRBJ2-5	TGTGCCAGCAGTTACTCGACGTCGGGGGGAGGGACCCAGTACTTC	CASSYSTSGGGTQYF
TRBD1	NA	TRBV14	TRBJ1-2	TGTGCCAGCAGCCAAGGGGGACAGGGGACAAGTGGCTACACCTTC	CASSQGGQGTSGYTF
TRBD1	NA	TRBV30	TRBJ2-7	TGTGCCTGGTCCCGGGACAGCTCCTACGAGCAGTACTTC	CAWSRDSSYEQYF
TRBD1	few	TRBV27	TRBJ2-3	TGTGCCAGTCGGACAGGTTCCGTGGATACGCAGTATTTT	CASRTGSVDTQYF
TRBD2	NA	TRBV15	TRBJ2-7	TGTGCCACCAGCAGAGGAGATAGCGGGAGACCCTACGAGCAGTACTTC	CATSRGDSGRPYEQYF
TRBD1	NA	TRBV28	TRBJ2-7	TGTGCCAGTCGGGACAGGGCCTACGAGCAGTACTTC	CASRDRAYEQYF
NA	NA	TRBV5-1	TRBJ2-5	TGCGCCAGCAGCTTGGCGCCCCAAGACAGAAAAGAGACCCAGTACTTC	CASSLAPQDRKETQYF
NA	NA	TRBV7-3	TRBJ2-3	TGTGCCAGCAGTCATACGGGAGGGGGCCCAGGAAGCACAGATACGCAGTATTTT	CASSHTGGGPGSTDTQYF
TRBD1	once	TRBV19	TRBJ1-5	TGTGCCAGTAGTGTCAGGGGGGACAATCAGCCCCAGCATTTT	CASSVRGDNQPQHF
NA	NA	TRBV6-5	TRBJ1-2	TGTGCCAGCAGTTCCCCCGGTTATGGCTACACCTTC	CASSSPGYGYTF
TRBD2	NA	TRBV5-1	TRBJ2-3	TGCGCCAGCAGCCCAGCGGGAGTGGGTACAGATACGCAGTATTTT	CASSPAGVGTDTQYF
NA	NA	TRBV30	TRBJ1-6	TGTGCCTGGAGCTACAGGGCACCATATTCACCCCTCCACTTT	CAWSYRAPYSPLHF
TRBD1	few	TRBV5-1	TRBJ1-5	TGCGCCAGCAGCCTGGGACAGCTGGGGCAGCCCCAGCATTTT	CASSLGQLGQPQHF
NA	NA	TRBV27	TRBJ2-5	TGTGCCAGCAGTTTCACCCCCGGTGGGGGTGCGGGGGAGACCCAGTACTTC	CASSFTPGGGAGETQYF
NA	NA	TRBV5-5	TRBJ1-1	TGTGCCAGCAGCTTACAGGCGACCGCTTTCTTT	CASSLQATAFF
TRBD2	NA	TRBV6-6	TRBJ2-7	TGTACCAGCAGTTACCTAGCGGGAATGGGGGCACGCGAGCAGTACTTC	CTSSYLAGMGAREQYF
NA	NA	TRBV10-3	TRBJ2-5	TGTGCCACCGCGGGCTCGAAAGAGACCCAGTACTTC	CATAGSKETQYF
TRBD1	NA	TRBV2	TRBJ2-1	TGTGCCAGCAGCGCAAACAGGGGGAACTACAATGAGCAGTTCTTC	CASSANRGNYNEQFF
NA	NA	TRBV29-1	TRBJ2-5	TGCAGCGTTGGACCGGCGGGTCTCGAGACCCAGTACTTC	CSVGPAGLETQYF
TRBD2	once	TRBV9	TRBJ2-3	TGTGCCAGCAGCTCCATTTCCGGGGGGGGAACAGATACGCAGTATTTT	CASSSISGGGTDTQYF
TRBD1	NA	TRBV19	TRBJ1-5	TGTGCCAGTAGTTTGAGGACAGGGGGTTATCAGCCCCAGCATTTT	CASSLRTGGYQPQHF
NA	once	TRBV5-4	TRBJ2-1	TGTGCCAGCAGCTTAATGGGCAGCCTCAATGAGCAGTTCTTC	CASSLMGSLNEQFF
NA	NA	TRBV27	TRBJ2-7	TGTGCCAGCAGTTGGGATGAGCGCAGGGTAGGCGAGCAGTACTTC	CASSWDERRVGEQYF
TRBD1	NA	TRBV7-8	TRBJ2-1	TGTGCCAGCAGCATCGACAGGGACAATGAGCAGTTCTTC	CASSIDRDNEQFF
TRBD2	NA	TRBV5-4	TRBJ2-7	TGTGCCAGCAGCTCGGGACTAGCGGGGGCCTACGAGCAGTACTTC	CASSSGLAGAYEQYF
TRBD1	NA	TRBV25-1	TRBJ2-5	TGTGCCAGCAGTGAATGGGGACAGGGGGCCGCGGAGACCCAGTACTTC	CASSEWGQGAAETQYF
TRBD2	NA	TRBV19	TRBJ2-3	TGTGCCAGTTCCCCAATGGCGGCTAGCGGGAGGGATACGCAGTATTTT	CASSPMAASGRDTQYF
TRBD2	NA	TRBV4-3	TRBJ2-5	TGCGCCAGCAGCCAGGACCTAGCGGGAGGGCCCTCGGTGGAGACCCAGTACTTC	CASSQDLAGGPSVETQYF
NA	NA	TRBV6-6	TRBJ2-7	TGTGCCAGCAGTTACTCGAGCGAGCAGTACTTC	CASSYSSEQYF